The following is a T cell receptor beta chain sequence with its context. Its antigen remains unknown. Germline V lookup: CDR1 GTSNPN, CDR2 SVGIG (reference sequence). V was cut by 0 bases and J by 11 bases, with 16 bases left in between. The CDR3 contains 13 residues. Naive CD8 isolation took CD45RO-negative cells positively selected for CCR7 and excluded terminally differentiated effector memory CD45RA+ cells. Sequencing used immunoSEQ multiplex PCR; TCRdb keeps in-frame clones, though not all of them. The table lists 2 million to 2.5 million clones, approximately 95% of them singletons. These data belong to a study of shared clonotypes between healthy human individuals. Overall study results and limits: Donor scarcity curtailed the genetic and exposure-history diversity represented herein.

Sequencing was carried out using naive CD8+ T cells sorted from blood. The TCR comes from a man between 18 and 29 years old in good health. This sequence joins TRBV30 and TRBJ1-1, with a possible D match to TRBD1 (5 bases). CDR3 nucleotides: TGTGCCTGGAGTGTAGGGACGGTGGTTTCGGCTTTCTTT. Its protein product is CAWSVGTVVSAFF.